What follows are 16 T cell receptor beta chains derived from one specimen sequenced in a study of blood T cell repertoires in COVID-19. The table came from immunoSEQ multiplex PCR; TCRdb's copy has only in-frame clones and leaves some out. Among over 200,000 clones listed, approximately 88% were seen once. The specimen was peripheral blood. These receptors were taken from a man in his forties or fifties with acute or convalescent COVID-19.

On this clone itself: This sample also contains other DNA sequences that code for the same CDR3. This CDR3 reads CSVRGNTGELFF. The CDR3 DNA sequence: TGCAGCGTGCGGGGGAACACCGGGGAGCTGTTTTTT. The V call is TRBV29-1, the J call TRBJ2-2; D is possibly TRBD2 (6 bases). The germline V gene encodes CDR1 SQVTM and CDR2 ANQGSEA. V was pared by 6 bases and J by 1 base, with 6 bases between. The CDR3 totals 12 residues.

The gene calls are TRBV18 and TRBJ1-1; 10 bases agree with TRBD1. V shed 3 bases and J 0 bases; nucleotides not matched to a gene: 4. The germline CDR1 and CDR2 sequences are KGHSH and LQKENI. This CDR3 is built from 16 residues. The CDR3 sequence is CASSPVTGGLNTEAFF. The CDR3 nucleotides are TGTGCCAGCTCACCGGTGACAGGGGGCTTGAACACTGAAGCTTTCTTT.

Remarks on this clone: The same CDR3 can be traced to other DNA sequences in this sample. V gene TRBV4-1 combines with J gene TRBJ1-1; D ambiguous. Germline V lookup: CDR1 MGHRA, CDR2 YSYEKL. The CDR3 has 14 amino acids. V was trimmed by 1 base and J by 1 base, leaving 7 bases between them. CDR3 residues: CASSQGAGNTEAFF. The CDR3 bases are TGCGCCAGCAGCCAAGGGGCAGGGAACACTGAAGCTTTCTTT.

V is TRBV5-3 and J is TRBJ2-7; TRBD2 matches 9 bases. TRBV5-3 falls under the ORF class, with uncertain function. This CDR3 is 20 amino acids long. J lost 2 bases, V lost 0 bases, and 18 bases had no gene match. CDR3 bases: TGTGCCAGAAGCTTGGGACGGCTAGCGGGAACACCTGGAACTCCCTACGAGCAGTACTTC. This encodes CARSLGRLAGTPGTPYEQYF.

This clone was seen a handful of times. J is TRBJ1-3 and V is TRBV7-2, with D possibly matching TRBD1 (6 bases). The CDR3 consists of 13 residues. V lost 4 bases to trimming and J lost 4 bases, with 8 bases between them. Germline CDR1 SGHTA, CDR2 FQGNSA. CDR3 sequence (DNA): TGTGCCAGCAGCTCCGGACAGGGAAACACCATATATTTT. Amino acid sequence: CASSSGQGNTIYF.

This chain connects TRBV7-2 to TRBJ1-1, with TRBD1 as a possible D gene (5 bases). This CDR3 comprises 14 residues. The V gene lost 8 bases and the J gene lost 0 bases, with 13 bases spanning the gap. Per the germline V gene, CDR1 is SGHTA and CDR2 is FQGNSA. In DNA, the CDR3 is TGTGCCAGCGGGGGGGGAGCCTTGAACACTGAAGCTTTCTTT. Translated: CASGGGALNTEAFF.

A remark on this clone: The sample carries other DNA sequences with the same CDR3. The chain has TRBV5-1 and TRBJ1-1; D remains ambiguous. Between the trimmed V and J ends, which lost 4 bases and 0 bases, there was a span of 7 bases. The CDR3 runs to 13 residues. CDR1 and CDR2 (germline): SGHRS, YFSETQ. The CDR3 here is CASSLGVNTEAFF. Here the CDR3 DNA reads TGCGCCAGCAGCCTCGGTGTGAACACTGAAGCTTTCTTT.

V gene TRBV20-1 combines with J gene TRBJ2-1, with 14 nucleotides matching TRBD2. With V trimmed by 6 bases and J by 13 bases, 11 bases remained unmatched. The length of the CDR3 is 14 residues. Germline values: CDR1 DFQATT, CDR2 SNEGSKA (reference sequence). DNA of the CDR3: TGCAGTGCCAGTCCCGGACTAGCGGGAGGAAATCAGTTCTTC. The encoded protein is CSASPGLAGGNQFF.

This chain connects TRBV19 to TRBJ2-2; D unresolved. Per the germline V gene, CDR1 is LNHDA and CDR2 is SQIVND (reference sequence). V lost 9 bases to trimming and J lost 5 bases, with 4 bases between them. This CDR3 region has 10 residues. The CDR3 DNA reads TGTGCCAGAGCGACCGGGGAGCTGTTTTTT. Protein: CARATGELFF.

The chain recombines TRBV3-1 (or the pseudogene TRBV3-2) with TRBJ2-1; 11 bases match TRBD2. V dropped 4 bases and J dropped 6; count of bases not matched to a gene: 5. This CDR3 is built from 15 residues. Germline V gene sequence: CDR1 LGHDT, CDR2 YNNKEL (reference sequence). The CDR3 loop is CASSPLAGGFNEQFF. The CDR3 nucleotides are TGTGCCAGCAGCCCCCTAGCGGGAGGTTTCAATGAGCAGTTCTTC.

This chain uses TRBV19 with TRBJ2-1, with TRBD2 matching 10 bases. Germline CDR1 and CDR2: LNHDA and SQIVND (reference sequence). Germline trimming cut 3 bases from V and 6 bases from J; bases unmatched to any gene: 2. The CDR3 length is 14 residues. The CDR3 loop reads CASSILAGVNEQFF. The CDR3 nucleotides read TGTGCCAGTAGTATTCTAGCGGGGGTCAATGAGCAGTTCTTC.

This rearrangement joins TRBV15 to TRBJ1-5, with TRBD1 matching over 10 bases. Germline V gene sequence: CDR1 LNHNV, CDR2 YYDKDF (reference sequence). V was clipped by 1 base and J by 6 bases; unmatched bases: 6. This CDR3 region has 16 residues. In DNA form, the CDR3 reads TGTGCCACCAGCAGAGGCCCGGGACAGGGGAGTCAGCCCCAGCATTTT. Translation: CATSRGPGQGSQPQHF.

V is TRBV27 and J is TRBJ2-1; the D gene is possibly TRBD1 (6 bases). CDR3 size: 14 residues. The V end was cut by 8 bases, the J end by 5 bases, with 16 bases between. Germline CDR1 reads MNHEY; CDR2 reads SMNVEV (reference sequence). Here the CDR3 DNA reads TGTGCCAGCCTGGGTCGGGACACAAACAATGAGCAGTTCTTC. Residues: CASLGRDTNNEQFF.

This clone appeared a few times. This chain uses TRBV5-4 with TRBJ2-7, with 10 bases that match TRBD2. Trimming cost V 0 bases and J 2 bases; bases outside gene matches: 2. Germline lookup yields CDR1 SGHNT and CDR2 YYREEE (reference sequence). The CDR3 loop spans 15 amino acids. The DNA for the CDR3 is TGTGCCAGCAGCTTGGGAGCGGGAGGGCCCTACGAGCAGTACTTC. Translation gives CASSLGAGGPYEQYF.

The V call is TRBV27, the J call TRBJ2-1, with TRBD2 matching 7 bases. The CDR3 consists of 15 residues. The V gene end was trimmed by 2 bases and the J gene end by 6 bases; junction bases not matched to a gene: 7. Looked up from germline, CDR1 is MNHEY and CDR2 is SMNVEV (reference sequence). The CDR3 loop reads CASSLMAGEGNEQFF. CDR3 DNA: TGTGCCAGCAGTTTAATGGCGGGAGAGGGCAATGAGCAGTTCTTC.

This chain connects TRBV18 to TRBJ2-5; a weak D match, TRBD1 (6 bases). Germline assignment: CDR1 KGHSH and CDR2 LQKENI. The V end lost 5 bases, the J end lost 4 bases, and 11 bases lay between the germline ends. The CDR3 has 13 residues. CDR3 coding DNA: TGTGCCAGCTCAGAGGGACAAGGAGAGACCCAGTACTTC. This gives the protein CASSEGQGETQYF.